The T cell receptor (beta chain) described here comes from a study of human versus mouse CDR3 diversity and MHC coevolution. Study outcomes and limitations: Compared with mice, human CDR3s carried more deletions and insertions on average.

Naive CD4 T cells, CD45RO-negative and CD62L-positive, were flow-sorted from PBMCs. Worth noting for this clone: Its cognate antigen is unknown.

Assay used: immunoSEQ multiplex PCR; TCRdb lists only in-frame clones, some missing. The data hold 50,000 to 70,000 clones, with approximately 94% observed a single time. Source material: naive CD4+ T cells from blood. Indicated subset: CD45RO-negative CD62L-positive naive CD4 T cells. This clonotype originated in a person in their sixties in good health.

CDR3 in amino acids: CASTPVGLAGGTDTQYF. For the CDR3, the DNA is TGCGCCAGCACCCCCGTGGGACTAGCGGGGGGAACAGATACGCAGTATTTT. The chain recombines TRBV5-1 with TRBJ2-3; 15 nucleotides align to TRBD2. Germline V lookup: CDR1 SGHRS, CDR2 YFSETQ. The V gene end was trimmed by 6 bases and the J gene end by 3 bases; junction bases not matched to a gene: 8. The CDR3 runs to 17 residues.